The subject of this entry is one T cell receptor beta chain. The antigen is unknown. The data stem from a study of identical twins. Regarding the study as a whole: Models underestimated TCR alpha sharing (out-of-frame) in monozygotic twins.

The germline CDR1 and CDR2 sequences are KGHDR and SFDVKD. The trim removed 9 bases at V and 6 bases at J, leaving 11 bases unmatched. The CDR3 totals 15 residues. TCRdb redid the calling of the 5' RACE reads with MiXCR, one entry per CDR3 protein. This table has about 390,000 distinct CDR3 sequences, approximately 8.8% appearing once. The sequence was obtained from a woman aged 50 to 60 in good health. The material sequenced was naive T cells sorted from blood. V usage is TRBV24-1 and J usage is TRBJ2-1; 9 nucleotides align to TRBD2. Written as DNA, the CDR3 is TGTGCCACCGAGGTCGCTAGCGGGACGCGCAATGAGCAGTTCTTC. Its protein is CATEVASGTRNEQFF.